Listed below are T cell receptor beta chains from one sample, sequenced in a study of CXCR3-negative and CXCR3-positive naive CD8 T cells. TCRdb re-called the 5' RACE reads and gives one entry per CDR3 protein, without DNA. Its table records about 120,000 distinct CDR3 sequences. Sequencing was carried out using naive CXCR3+ CD8+ T cells from blood. The receptors were sampled from a human donor in good health. Some clones in this sample may be carry-over from other donors' samples. CDR3s include the opening cysteine and the closing phenylalanine or tryptophan.

TRBJ2-7 | TRBV5-1 | CASSHSAGGQNEQYF
TRBJ2-7 | TRBV14 | CASSQEGYGTLSGYEQYF
TRBJ2-3 | TRBV12-3/TRBV12-4 | CASRDRDRGKDTQYF
TRBJ2-1 | TRBV6-6 | CATDNYNEQFF
TRBJ2-1 | TRBV5-1 | CASSDPTEVWGDEQFF
TRBJ2-5 | TRBV12-3/TRBV12-4 | CASSLGRDETQYF
TRBJ1-2 | TRBV5-6 | CASSFGEGIFF
TRBJ1-2 | TRBV6-2/TRBV6-3 | CASSYLEEGWDYGYTF
TRBJ2-7 | TRBV3-1 | CASSQDRGRAYEQYF
TRBJ1-1 | TRBV2 | CASSHGRVPHEAFF
TRBJ2-7 | TRBV6-5 | CASTDGDRGAGEQYF
TRBJ2-3 | TRBV12-3/TRBV12-4 | CASSSALDTQYF
TRBJ2-7 | TRBV5-1 | CASSLGDTEFYEQYF
TRBJ2-5 | TRBV5-1 | CASREADPQETQYF
TRBJ2-7 | TRBV7-9 | CASSLPEQGAYEQYF
TRBJ2-2 | TRBV10-3 | CAISEGLNTGELFF
TRBJ1-2 | TRBV7-9 | CASSPPGQGDSRYTF
TRBJ2-1 | TRBV5-1 | CASSSGQENEQFF
TRBJ2-3 | TRBV12-3/TRBV12-4 | CASRPPPEVTDTQYF
TRBJ2-7 | TRBV9 | CASSVVDSTYEQYF
TRBJ2-7 | TRBV6-2/TRBV6-3 | CASRRTFGAQTYEQYF
TRBJ2-1 | TRBV7-9 | CASAGLAGASSYNEQFF
TRBJ1-4 | TRBV6-6 | CASKTGTHSEKLFF
TRBJ1-1 | TRBV20-1 | CSAGGTGHTEAFF
TRBJ2-7 | TRBV5-1 | CASSLAGAAYEQYF
TRBJ2-1 | TRBV7-3 | CASSPGLAGGAYNEQFF
TRBJ2-2 | TRBV28 | CASSTRERWQNAGELFF
TRBJ2-1 | TRBV12-3/TRBV12-4 | CASRSAGPRAYNEQFF
TRBJ2-1 | TRBV7-9 | CASSPVAGVAEQFF
TRBJ2-7 | TRBV28 | CASQLIRGYSYEQYF
TRBJ2-1 | TRBV2 | CASSGWQQDEQFF
TRBJ2-7 | TRBV5-1 | CASSLDRAGAYEQYF
TRBJ2-7 | TRBV25-1 | CASSNLYEQYF
TRBJ2-3 | TRBV5-6 | CASSLFRGWDNTDTQYF
TRBJ2-5 | TRBV12-3/TRBV12-4 | CASSTVVRPSYQETQYF
TRBJ2-1 | TRBV28 | CASRREENNEQFF
TRBJ2-7 | TRBV4-3 | CASSQEPGGRGRYEQYF
TRBJ2-7 | TRBV14 | CASSQWTGTYEQYF
TRBJ1-2 | TRBV6-5 | CASSPPGGYYGYTF
TRBJ2-7 | TRBV27 | CASNPVPSSYEQYF
TRBJ2-7 | TRBV5-6 | CASRGTGTEITYEQYF
TRBJ2-1 | TRBV28 | CASPQGNEQFF